Given below is one T cell receptor (beta chain) in context. The protocol was immunoSEQ multiplex PCR, while the TCRdb copy is restricted to in-frame clones and leaves out a portion. The profile shows tens of thousands of clones, roughly 80% of them singletons. The data are from a study of blood T cell repertoires in COVID-19. Study context: Donors in the United States, Italy and Spain gave samples during acute or convalescent COVID-19.

Between the trimmed V and J ends, which lost 0 bases and 4 bases, there was a span of 12 bases. CDR1 and CDR2 from the germline V gene are SGHNT and YENEEA. The CDR3 totals 15 residues. This receptor was identified in a man aged 50 to 59 with active COVID-19. V usage is TRBV11-3 and J usage is TRBJ1-2; the D is unclear. The specimen was peripheral blood. The CDR3 DNA reads as TGTGCCAGCAGCTTAGATCCAACAACGGGCTATGGCTACACCTTC. Translating it yields CASSLDPTTGYGYTF. The variable domain in full, completed from reference TRBV11-3 and TRBJ1-2, reads EAGVVQSPRYKIIEKKQPVAFWCNPISGHNTLYWYLQNLGQGPELLIRYENEEAVDDSQLPKDRFSAERLKGVDSTLKIQPAELGDSAVYLCASSLDPTTGYGYTFGSGTRLTVV.